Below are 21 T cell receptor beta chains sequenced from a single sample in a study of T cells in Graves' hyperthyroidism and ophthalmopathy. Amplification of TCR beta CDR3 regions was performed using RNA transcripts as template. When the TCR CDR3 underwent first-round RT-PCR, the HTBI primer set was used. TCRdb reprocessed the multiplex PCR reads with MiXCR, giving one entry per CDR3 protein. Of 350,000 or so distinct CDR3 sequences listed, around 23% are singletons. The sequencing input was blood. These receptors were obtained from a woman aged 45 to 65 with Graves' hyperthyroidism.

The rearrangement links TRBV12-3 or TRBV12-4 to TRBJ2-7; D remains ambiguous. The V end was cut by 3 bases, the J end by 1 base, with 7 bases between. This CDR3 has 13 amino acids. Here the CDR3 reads CASSLKDSYEQYF. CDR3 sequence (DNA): TGTGCCAGCAGTTTGAAAGATTCCTACGAGCAGTACTTC.

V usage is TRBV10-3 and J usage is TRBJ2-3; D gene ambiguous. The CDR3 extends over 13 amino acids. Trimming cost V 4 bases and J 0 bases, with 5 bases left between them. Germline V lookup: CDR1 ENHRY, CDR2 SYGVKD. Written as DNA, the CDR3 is TGTGCCATCAGTGCCGGTAGCACAGATACGCAGTATTTT. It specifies CAISAGSTDTQYF.

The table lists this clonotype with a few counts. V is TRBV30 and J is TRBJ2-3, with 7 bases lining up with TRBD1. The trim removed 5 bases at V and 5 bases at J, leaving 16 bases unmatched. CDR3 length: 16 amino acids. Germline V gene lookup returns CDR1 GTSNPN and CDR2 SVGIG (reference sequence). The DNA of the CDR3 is TGTGCCTGGGGAGTAGGGACAGACATGAAGGGAGATACGCAGTATTTT. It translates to CAWGVGTDMKGDTQYF.

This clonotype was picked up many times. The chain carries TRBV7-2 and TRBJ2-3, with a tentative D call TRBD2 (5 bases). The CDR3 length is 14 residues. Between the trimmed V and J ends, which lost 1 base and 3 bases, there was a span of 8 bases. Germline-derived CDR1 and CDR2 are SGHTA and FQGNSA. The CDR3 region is CASSLVRRTDTQYF. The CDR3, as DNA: TGTGCCAGCAGCTTAGTTAGGAGGACAGATACGCAGTATTTT.

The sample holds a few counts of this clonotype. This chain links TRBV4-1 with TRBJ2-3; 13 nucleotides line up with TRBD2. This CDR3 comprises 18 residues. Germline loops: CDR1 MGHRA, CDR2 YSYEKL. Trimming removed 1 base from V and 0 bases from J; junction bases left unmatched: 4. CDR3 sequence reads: CASSQVGTSGASTDTQYF. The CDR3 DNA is TGCGCCAGCAGCCAAGTGGGGACTAGCGGGGCTAGCACAGATACGCAGTATTTT.

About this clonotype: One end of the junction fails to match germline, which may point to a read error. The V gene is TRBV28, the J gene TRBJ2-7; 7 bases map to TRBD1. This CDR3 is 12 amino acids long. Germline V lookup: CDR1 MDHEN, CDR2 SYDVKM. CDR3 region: CASRQGSNEQYF. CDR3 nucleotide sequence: TGCGCCAGCAGACAGGGCTCCAACGAGCAGTACTTC.

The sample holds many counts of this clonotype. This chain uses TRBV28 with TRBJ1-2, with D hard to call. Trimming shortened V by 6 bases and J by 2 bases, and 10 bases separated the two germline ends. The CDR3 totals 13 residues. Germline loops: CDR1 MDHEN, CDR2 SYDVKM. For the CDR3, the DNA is TGTGCCAGCAGCCCCGTCCAGAACTATGGCTACACCTTC. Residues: CASSPVQNYGYTF.

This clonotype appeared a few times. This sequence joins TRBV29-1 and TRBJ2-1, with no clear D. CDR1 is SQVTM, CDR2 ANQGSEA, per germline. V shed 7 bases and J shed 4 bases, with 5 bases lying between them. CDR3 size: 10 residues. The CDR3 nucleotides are TGCAGCGGGGGATACAATGAGCAGTTCTTC. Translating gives CSGGYNEQFF.

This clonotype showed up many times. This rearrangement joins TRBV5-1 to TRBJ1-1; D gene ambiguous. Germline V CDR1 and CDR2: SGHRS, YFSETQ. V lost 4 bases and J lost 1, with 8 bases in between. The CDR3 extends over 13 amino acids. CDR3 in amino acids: CASSVDTNTEAFF. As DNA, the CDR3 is TGCGCCAGCAGCGTAGACACGAACACTGAAGCTTTCTTT. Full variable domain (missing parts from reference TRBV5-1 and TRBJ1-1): KAGVTQTPRYLIKTRGQQVTLSCSPISGHRSVSWYQQTPGQGLQFLFEYFSETQRNKGNFPGRFSGRQFSNSRSEMNVSTLELGDSALYLCASSVDTNTEAFFGQGTRLTVV.

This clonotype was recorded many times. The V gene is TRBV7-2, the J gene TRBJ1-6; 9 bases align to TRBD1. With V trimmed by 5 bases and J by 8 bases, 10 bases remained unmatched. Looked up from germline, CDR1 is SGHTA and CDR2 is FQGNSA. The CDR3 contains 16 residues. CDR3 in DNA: TGTGCCAGCAGCCGAATTACCGGGACAGGGTATTCACCCCTCCACTTT. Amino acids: CASSRITGTGYSPLHF.

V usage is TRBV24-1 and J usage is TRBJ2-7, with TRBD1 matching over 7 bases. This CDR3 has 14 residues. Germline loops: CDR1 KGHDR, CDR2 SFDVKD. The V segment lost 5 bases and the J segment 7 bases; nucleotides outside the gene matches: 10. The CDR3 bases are TGTGCCACCAGTGCCGACGGACAGGCTGGTGAGCAGTACTTC. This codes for CATSADGQAGEQYF.

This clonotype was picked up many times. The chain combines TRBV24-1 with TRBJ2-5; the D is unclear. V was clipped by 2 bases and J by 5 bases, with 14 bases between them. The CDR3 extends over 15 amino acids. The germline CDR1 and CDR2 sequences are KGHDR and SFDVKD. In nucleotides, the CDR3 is TGTGCCACCAGTGATTACCGAGGAAGGGTTGAGACCCAGTACTTC. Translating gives CATSDYRGRVETQYF.

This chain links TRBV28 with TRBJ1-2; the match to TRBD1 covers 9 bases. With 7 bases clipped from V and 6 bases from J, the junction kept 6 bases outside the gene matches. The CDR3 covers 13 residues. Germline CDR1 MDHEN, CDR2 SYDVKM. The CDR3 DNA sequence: TGTGCCAGCACTGGGGGACAGGGCGATGGCTACACCTTC. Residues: CASTGGQGDGYTF.

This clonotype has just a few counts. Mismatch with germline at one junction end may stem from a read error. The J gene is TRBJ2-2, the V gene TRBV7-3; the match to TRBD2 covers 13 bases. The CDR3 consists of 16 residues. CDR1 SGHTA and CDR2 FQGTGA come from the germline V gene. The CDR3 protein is CASSRTSGGATGELLF. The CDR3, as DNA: TGTGCCAGCAGCAGAACTAGCGGGGGGGCAACCGGGGAGCTGCTTTTT.

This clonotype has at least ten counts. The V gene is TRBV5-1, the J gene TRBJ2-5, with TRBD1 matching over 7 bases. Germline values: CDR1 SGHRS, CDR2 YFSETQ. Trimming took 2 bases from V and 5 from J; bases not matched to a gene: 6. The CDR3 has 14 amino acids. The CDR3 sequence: CASSFSDRVETQYF. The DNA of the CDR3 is TGCGCCAGCAGCTTTTCCGACAGGGTTGAGACCCAGTACTTC.

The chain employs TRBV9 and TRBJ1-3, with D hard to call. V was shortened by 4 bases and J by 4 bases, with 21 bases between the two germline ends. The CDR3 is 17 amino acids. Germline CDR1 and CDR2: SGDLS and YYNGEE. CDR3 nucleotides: TGTGCCAGCAGCCCCCGTGGATCGTCCCCGAAAGGAAACACCATATATTTT. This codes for CASSPRGSSPKGNTIYF.

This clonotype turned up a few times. The CDR3 here is CASSLNFPGNQPQHF. The CDR3 DNA is TGTGCCAGCAGCTTAAATTTCCCGGGCAATCAGCCCCAGCATTTT. The V gene is TRBV7-2, the J gene TRBJ1-5; the D is unclear. The germline gives CDR1 SGHTA, CDR2 FQGNSA. The length of the CDR3 is 15 residues. The germline V and J ends were trimmed by 2 bases and 2 bases, with 10 bases remaining between them. Using reference TRBV7-2 and TRBJ1-5 for the parts outside the CDR3, the full variable domain is GAGVSQSPSNKVTEKGKDVELRCDPISGHTALYWYRQSLGQGLEFLIYFQGNSAPDKSGLPSDRFSAERTGGSVSTLTIQRTQQEDSAVYLCASSLNFPGNQPQHFGDGTRLSIL.

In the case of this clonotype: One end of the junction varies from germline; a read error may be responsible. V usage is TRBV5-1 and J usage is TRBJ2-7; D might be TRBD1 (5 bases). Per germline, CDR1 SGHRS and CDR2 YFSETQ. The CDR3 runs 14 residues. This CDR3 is CVSSFSTGTYEQYF. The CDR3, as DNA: TGCGTCAGCAGCTTTTCAACAGGAACCTACGAGCAGTACTTC. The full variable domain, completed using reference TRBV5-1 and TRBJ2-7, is KAGVTQTPRYLIKTRGQQVTLSCSPISGHRSVSWYQQTPGQGLQFLFEYFSETQRNKGNFPGRFSGRQFSNSRSEMNVSTLELGDSALYLCVSSFSTGTYEQYFGPGTRLTVT.

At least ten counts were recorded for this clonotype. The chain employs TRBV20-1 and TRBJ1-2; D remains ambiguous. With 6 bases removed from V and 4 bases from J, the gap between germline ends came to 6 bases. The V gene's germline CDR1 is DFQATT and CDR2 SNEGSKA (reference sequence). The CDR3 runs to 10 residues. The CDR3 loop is CSARFYGYTF. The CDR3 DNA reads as TGCAGTGCAAGGTTCTATGGCTACACCTTC.

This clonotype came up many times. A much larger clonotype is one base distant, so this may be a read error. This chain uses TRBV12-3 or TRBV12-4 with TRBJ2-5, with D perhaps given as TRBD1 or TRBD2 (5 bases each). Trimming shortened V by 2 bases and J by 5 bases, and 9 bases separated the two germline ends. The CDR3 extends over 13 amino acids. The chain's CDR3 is CASSLTGTETQYF. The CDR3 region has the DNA TGTGCCAGCAGTTTAACGGGGACCGAGACCCAGTACTTC.

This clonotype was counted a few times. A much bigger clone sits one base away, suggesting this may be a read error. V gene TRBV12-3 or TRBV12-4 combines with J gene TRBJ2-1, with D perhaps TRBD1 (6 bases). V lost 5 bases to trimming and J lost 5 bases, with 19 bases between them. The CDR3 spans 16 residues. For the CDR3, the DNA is TGTGCCAGCAGTACCTCCGGGACAACATCAAACAATGAGCAGTTCTTC. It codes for CASSTSGTTSNNEQFF.